The source of this T cell receptor beta chain is a study of CD8 T cells in ankylosing spondylitis. Germline CDR1 SNHLY, CDR2 FYNNEI. This CDR3 is built from 16 residues. The V and J ends lost 2 bases and 3 bases, in that order; junction bases with no gene match: 3. TCRdb analysed the 5' RACE reads with MiXCR anew, one entry per CDR3 protein. Among about 150,000 distinct CDR3 sequences listed, 25% to 35% were seen once. The chain has TRBV2 and TRBJ2-2; 10 bases fit TRBD2. The sample taken for sequencing was synovial fluid, either unsorted or a sorted T cell fraction (not recorded which). This clonotype was obtained from a male donor with ankylosing spondylitis. The CDR3 DNA reads as TGTGCCAGCAGTGAACTGCTAGCGGGGGACACCGGGGAGCTGTTTTTT. It specifies CASSELLAGDTGELFF.